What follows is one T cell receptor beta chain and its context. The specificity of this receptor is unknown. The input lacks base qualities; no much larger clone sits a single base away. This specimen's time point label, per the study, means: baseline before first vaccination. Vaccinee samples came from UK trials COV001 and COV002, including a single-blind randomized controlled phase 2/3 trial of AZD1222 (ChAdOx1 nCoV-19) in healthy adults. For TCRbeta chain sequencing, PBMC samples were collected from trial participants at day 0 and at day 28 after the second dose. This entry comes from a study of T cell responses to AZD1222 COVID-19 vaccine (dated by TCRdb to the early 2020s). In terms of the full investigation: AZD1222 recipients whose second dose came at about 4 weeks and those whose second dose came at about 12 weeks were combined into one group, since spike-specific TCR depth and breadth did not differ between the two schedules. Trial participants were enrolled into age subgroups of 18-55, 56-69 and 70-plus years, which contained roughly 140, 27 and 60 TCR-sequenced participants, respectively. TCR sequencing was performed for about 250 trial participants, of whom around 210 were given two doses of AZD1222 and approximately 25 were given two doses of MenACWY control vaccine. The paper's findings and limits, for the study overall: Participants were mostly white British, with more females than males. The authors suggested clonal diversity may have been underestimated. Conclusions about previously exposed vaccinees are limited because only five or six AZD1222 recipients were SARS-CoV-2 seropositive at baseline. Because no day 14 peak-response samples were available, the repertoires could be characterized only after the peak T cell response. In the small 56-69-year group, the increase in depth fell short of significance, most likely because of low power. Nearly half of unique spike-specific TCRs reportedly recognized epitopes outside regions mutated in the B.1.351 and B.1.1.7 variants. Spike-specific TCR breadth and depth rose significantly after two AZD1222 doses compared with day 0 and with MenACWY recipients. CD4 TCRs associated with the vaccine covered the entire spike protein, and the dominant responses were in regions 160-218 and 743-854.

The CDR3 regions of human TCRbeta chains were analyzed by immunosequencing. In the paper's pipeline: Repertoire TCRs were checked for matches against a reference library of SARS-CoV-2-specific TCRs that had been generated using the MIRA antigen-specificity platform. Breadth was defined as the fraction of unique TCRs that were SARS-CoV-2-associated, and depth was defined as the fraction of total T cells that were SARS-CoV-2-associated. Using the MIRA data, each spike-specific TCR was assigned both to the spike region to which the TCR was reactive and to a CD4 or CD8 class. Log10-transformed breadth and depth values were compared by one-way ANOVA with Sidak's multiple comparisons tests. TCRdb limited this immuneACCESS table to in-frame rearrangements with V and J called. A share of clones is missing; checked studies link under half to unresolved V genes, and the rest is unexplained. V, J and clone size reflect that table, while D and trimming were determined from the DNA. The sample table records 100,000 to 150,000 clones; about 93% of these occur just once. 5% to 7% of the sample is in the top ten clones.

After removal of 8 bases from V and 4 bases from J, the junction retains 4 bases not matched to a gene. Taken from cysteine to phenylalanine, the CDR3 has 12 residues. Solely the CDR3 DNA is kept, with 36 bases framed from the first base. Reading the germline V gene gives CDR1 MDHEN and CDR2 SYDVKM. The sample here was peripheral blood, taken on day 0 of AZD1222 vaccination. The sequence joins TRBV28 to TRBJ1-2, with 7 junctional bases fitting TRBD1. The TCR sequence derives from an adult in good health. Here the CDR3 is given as CASSYRGYGYTF. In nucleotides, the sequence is TGTGCCAGCTCCTACAGGGGCTATGGCTACACCTTC.